Listed below are T cell receptor beta chains from one sample, sequenced in a study of blood T cell repertoires in COVID-19. The assay was immunoSEQ multiplex PCR, and TCRdb's table has in-frame clones only and misses some. The data contain a few hundred thousand clones, roughly 84% of them seen just once; the ten biggest clones take up 6.5% to 9%. The sequencing sample was made of peripheral blood. The receptors derive from a woman aged 50 to 65 with acute or convalescent COVID-19. The CDR3 runs from the conserved cysteine through the conserved F or W. Fields, in order: J gene, V gene, CDR3 protein.

>TRBJ1-5|TRBV19
CASSIVPGQGVSNQPQHF
>TRBJ2-1|TRBV9
CASSPLAGQLFF
>TRBJ1-1|TRBV6-5
CASSYEDRAAFF
>TRBJ1-1|TRBV3-1/TRBV3-2
CASSQGQGIGAFF
>TRBJ2-5|TRBV7-9
CASSLAGGAQYF
>TRBJ1-5|TRBV19
CASSMAGRQPQHF
>TRBJ1-2|TRBV29-1
CSVLSDRGPGYTF
>TRBJ2-7|TRBV7-2
CASSSGFGSYEQYF
>TRBJ1-2|TRBV4-3
CASSQPDSSGYTF
>TRBJ1-1|TRBV6-9
CANSLGGGSEAFF
>TRBJ2-7|TRBV2
CASSESAGAYEQYF
>TRBJ1-2|TRBV6-5
CASSYRGNGYTF
>TRBJ2-2|TRBV28
CASSLGGTGELFF
>TRBJ1-1|TRBV12-3/TRBV12-4
CASSLQGGTEAFF
>TRBJ2-7|TRBV27
CASRPRTAGSSYEQYF
>TRBJ1-2|TRBV4-2
CASSLGSQANYGYTF
>TRBJ1-3|TRBV5-6
CASSLQGAENTIYF
>TRBJ1-5|TRBV28
CASSLRGGHRSNQPQHF
>TRBJ2-7|TRBV7-2
CASSHNYGQDEQYF
>TRBJ2-7|TRBV20-1
CSASPRFEIYEQYF
>TRBJ2-3|TRBV3-1/TRBV3-2
CASSQEERGVSDTQYF
>TRBJ2-1|TRBV28
CASKAGGSSYNEQFF
>TRBJ2-3|TRBV29-1
CSVDSGGIDTQYF
>TRBJ2-7|TRBV6-5
CASSYPWTRVGEQYF
>TRBJ2-2|TRBV12-3/TRBV12-4
CASRQGWTGELFF
>TRBJ1-2|TRBV4-2
CASSQVPTAGYTF
>TRBJ1-5|TRBV23-1
CASTRQGWQPQHF
>TRBJ1-6|TRBV6-2/TRBV6-3
CASSTTDRGDNSPLHF
>TRBJ2-6|TRBV5-5
CASRITGNTGANVLTF
>TRBJ1-1|TRBV27
CASRRQGLNTEAFF
>TRBJ1-5|TRBV6-6
CASSYVVRDSNQPQHF
>TRBJ2-3|TRBV4-2
CASSQLVQRTSGGSLRDTQYF
>TRBJ1-4|TRBV2
CASRSDSLNEKLFF
>TRBJ2-1|TRBV4-3
CASSQEASGGLSEQFF
>TRBJ2-7|TRBV11-2
CASSLDGTFPYEQYF
>TRBJ1-2|TRBV5-4
CASSLGIFRGTYGYTF
>TRBJ2-7|TRBV5-1
CASSLDPGPYEQYF
>TRBJ2-7|TRBV27
CASSLSKSLTGGYEQYF
>TRBJ1-5|TRBV28
CASSYTARDRGNQPQHF
>TRBJ2-7|TRBV12-3/TRBV12-4
CASTWGGPYEQYF
>TRBJ1-2|TRBV28
CASRGDRRYGYTF
>TRBJ1-5|TRBV19
CASSIRQGEQPQHF
>TRBJ2-5|TRBV5-6
CASTLSGFSETQYF
>TRBJ1-2|TRBV28
CASSSGQTVYGYTF
>TRBJ2-6|TRBV28
CASSFVTGAGSGANVLTF
>TRBJ2-2|TRBV5-1
CASSSTPGRETGELFF
>TRBJ1-3|TRBV6-4
CATQSTGLSGNTIYF
>TRBJ2-5|TRBV3-1/TRBV3-2
CASSQEDDNQETQYF
>TRBJ2-7|TRBV18
CASSSGQGYEQYF
>TRBJ1-1|TRBV7-9
CASSFDTAVNTEAFF